This TCR beta chain was retrieved from a study of blood T cell repertoires in COVID-19. Assay: immunoSEQ multiplex PCR; the TCRdb copy retains only in-frame clones and omits some. The data hold around 150,000 clones, with about 80% observed a single time. The CDR3 consists of 14 residues. The ends were cut back, 0 bases at V and 5 bases at J, with 10 bases in the middle. From germline, CDR1 is MGHRA and CDR2 YSYEKL. Ages ranged from roughly 18 to 100 years, with residence in 24 US areas. Sequencing was performed on PBMCs or T cells enriched from blood (not recorded which). V is TRBV4-1 and J is TRBJ2-5, with D tentatively TRBD1 (5 bases). The source is a man aged 45-60 years who had recovered from COVID-19. The CDR3 here is CASSQEWGRETQYF. CDR3 coding DNA: TGCGCCAGCAGCCAAGAGTGGGGCCGGGAGACCCAGTACTTC.